What follows are 17 T cell receptor beta chains derived from one specimen sequenced in a study of Ad26.COV2.S vaccination and SARS-CoV-2 variants. The repertoire was sequenced with immunoSEQ multiplex PCR; TCRdb's copy has only in-frame clones and lacks some. The repertoire holds 430,000 or so clones, with over 75% as singletons. Treatment specified: roughly 18 received Ad26.COV2.S at low or high dose, single or two shots; roughly 5 received placebo; per-sample allocation not given. At day 63 after the first vaccine or placebo injection, samples were drawn. Here the sequenced sample was peripheral blood, taken in a trial of Ad26.COV2.S vaccine versus placebo. These receptors came from a person between 18 and 59 years old who received the Ad26.COV2.S COVID-19 vaccine or a placebo.

The chain has TRBV29-1 and TRBJ2-2; no clear D. The germline gives CDR1 SQVTM, CDR2 ANQGSEA. This CDR3 is 13 amino acids long. Deletions cut 1 base from V and 5 bases from J, with 8 bases between. The CDR3 sequence is CSVEVHTTGELFF. In DNA, the CDR3 is TGCAGCGTTGAAGTCCATACGACCGGGGAGCTGTTTTTT.

The rearrangement uses TRBV19 and TRBJ2-5; 8 nucleotides line up with TRBD2. With 7 bases clipped from V and 3 bases from J, the junction kept 13 bases outside the gene matches. CDR1 and CDR2 (germline): LNHDA, SQIVND (reference sequence). This CDR3 is built from 16 residues. CDR3 bases: TGTGCCAGTACCCCAATGGGGCGAGCGGGAGAAGAGACCCAGTACTTC. This codes for CASTPMGRAGEETQYF.

The J gene is TRBJ2-3, the V gene TRBV25-1, with D perhaps matching TRBD2 (5 bases). The CDR3 contains 13 residues. V lost 5 bases to trimming and J lost 6 bases, with 12 bases between them. Germline CDR1 and CDR2: MGHDK and SYGVNS. The CDR3 DNA is TGTGCCAGCAGTCCCCGAGGCGGGGATACGCAGTATTTT. It encodes CASSPRGGDTQYF.

This clone was recorded a few times. V and J are TRBV10-3 and TRBJ1-5; D not certain. V was pared by 6 bases and J by 15 bases, with 21 bases between. This CDR3 has 13 residues. Per germline, CDR1 ENHRY and CDR2 SYGVKD. The CDR3 region is CAIRAAVSDIMHF. The CDR3 region has the DNA TGTGCCATCAGGGCGGCGGTCAGCGATATTATGCATTTT.

The table lists this clone with a few counts. The genes are TRBV11-2 and TRBJ1-2; D might be TRBD1 (5 bases). In germline, CDR1 is SGHAT, CDR2 FQNNGV. The CDR3 is made up of 13 amino acids. V was shortened by 1 base and J by 5 bases, with 8 bases between the two germline ends. In DNA, the CDR3 is TGTGCCAGCAGCTTAGCAGACAGATATGGCTACACCTTC. Translated, it gives CASSLADRYGYTF.

The gene calls are TRBV5-1 and TRBJ1-1, with 7 bases fitting TRBD1. Germline V lookup: CDR1 SGHRS, CDR2 YFSETQ. The CDR3 is 13 residues long. Trimming at V came to 7 bases and at J to 1 base, leaving 4 bases not matched to a gene. CDR3 bases: TGCGCCAGCTCGGGACAGCAGAACACTGAAGCTTTCTTT. Its protein is CASSGQQNTEAFF.

CDR3 in amino acids: CAVQVFGESTEAFF. CDR3 DNA sequence: TGTGCCGTACAGGTATTCGGGGAGAGCACTGAAGCTTTCTTT. This chain joins TRBV10-3 and TRBJ1-1, with D perhaps matching TRBD1 (5 bases). The CDR3 sequence is 14 residues long. V lost 11 bases and J lost 4, with 20 bases in between. Germline values: CDR1 ENHRY, CDR2 SYGVKD.

V and J are TRBV6-2 or TRBV6-3 and TRBJ2-5; possibly TRBD2 for D (5 bases). The germline CDR1 and CDR2 sequences are MNHEY and SVGEGT. The CDR3 extends over 13 amino acids. The V and J ends lost 5 bases and 7 bases respectively, with 14 bases between them. In DNA, the CDR3 is TGTGCCAGCAGTCGAGGGCCTCCCGGGACCCAGTACTTC. Translating it yields CASSRGPPGTQYF.

V gene TRBV11-3 combines with J gene TRBJ1-6; a weak D match, TRBD1 (6 bases). Germline V gives CDR1 SGHNT, CDR2 YENEEA. V lost 4 bases and J 8 bases, leaving 12 bases between the germline ends. This CDR3 region has 14 residues. CDR3 region: CASSSRTEDSPLHF. Here the CDR3 DNA reads TGTGCCAGCAGCTCCCGGACAGAAGATTCACCCCTCCACTTT. The variable domain in full, with the rest retrieved from reference TRBV11-3 and TRBJ1-6, is EAGVVQSPRYKIIEKKQPVAFWCNPISGHNTLYWYLQNLGQGPELLIRYENEEAVDDSQLPKDRFSAERLKGVDSTLKIQPAELGDSAVYLCASSSRTEDSPLHFGNGTRLTVT.

The V call is TRBV29-1, the J call TRBJ1-3; a weak D match, TRBD1 (5 bases). CDR1 and CDR2 (germline): SQVTM, ANQGSEA. Trimming took 7 bases from V and 3 from J, leaving 10 bases between them. This CDR3 is built from 12 residues. The CDR3 here is CSARGDGNTIYF. CDR3 nucleotides: TGCAGCGCCCGGGGGGATGGAAACACCATATATTTT.

This chain connects TRBV28 to TRBJ2-7; tentative D call: TRBD1 (6 bases). The length of the CDR3 is 13 residues. Trimming cost V 6 bases and J 7 bases, with 16 bases left between them. Per the germline V gene, CDR1 is MDHEN and CDR2 is SYDVKM. CDR3 nucleotide sequence: TGTGCCAGCAGAGACAGGTTTAGGGGGGAGCAGTACTTC. Translation: CASRDRFRGEQYF.

The sample holds a few counts of this clone. This rearrangement joins TRBV7-3 to TRBJ2-2; TRBD2 might be the D (5 bases). The V end was cut by 5 bases, the J end by 0 bases, with 10 bases between. Germline V gene sequence: CDR1 SGHTA, CDR2 FQGTGA. This CDR3 region has 15 residues. CDR3 sequence (DNA): TGTGCCAGCAGCCCCGACTACTCGAACACCGGGGAGCTGTTTTTT. This sequence encodes CASSPDYSNTGELFF.

The V gene is TRBV5-5, the J gene TRBJ2-1; unclear D gene. Trimming stripped 5 bases from V and 0 bases from J, with 15 bases between. The germline V gene encodes CDR1 SGHKS and CDR2 YYEKEE (reference sequence). The CDR3 covers 16 residues. The CDR3 protein is CASRDAVPISYNEQFF. In DNA form, the CDR3 reads TGTGCCAGCAGGGATGCAGTCCCCATCTCCTACAATGAGCAGTTCTTC.

V usage is TRBV10-3 and J usage is TRBJ2-1; 7 bases map to TRBD2. Germline V gives CDR1 ENHRY, CDR2 SYGVKD. Germline trimming cut 4 bases from V and 8 bases from J; bases unmatched to any gene: 5. The CDR3 covers 13 residues. The CDR3 nucleotides are TGTGCCATCAGTGGGCGGGAGTTCGATGAGCAGTTCTTC. Encoded protein: CAISGREFDEQFF.

The J gene is TRBJ2-5, the V gene TRBV6-1; TRBD2 agrees at 7 bases. J lost 0 bases, V lost 4 bases, and 11 bases had no gene match. This CDR3 contains 17 residues. Germline CDR1 and CDR2: MNHNS and SASEGT. The CDR3 nucleotides read TGTGCCAGCAGTGGGGCCCATCTAGCGGAGGACCAAGAGACCCAGTACTTC. This sequence encodes CASSGAHLAEDQETQYF.

The CDR3 region has the DNA TGTGCCACCAGTGATTATGTCGGGACTAGTGGCAATGAGCAGTTCTTC. It specifies CATSDYVGTSGNEQFF. The rearrangement joins TRBV24-1 to TRBJ2-1, with TRBD2 identical over 8 bases. V was clipped by 2 bases and J by 6 bases; unmatched bases: 8. CDR1 is KGHDR, CDR2 SFDVKD, per germline. The CDR3 covers 16 residues.

This chain links TRBV5-6 with TRBJ2-1, with 11 bases matching TRBD2. The CDR3 length is 17 residues. Per germline, CDR1 SGHDT and CDR2 YYEEEE. Unmatched junction bases numbered 11, after V lost 0 bases and J lost 9 bases. CDR3 coding DNA: TGTGCCAGCAGCTTGGGAGGGACTAGCGGAATAGGGAGTGAGCAGTTCTTC. This translates into CASSLGGTSGIGSEQFF.